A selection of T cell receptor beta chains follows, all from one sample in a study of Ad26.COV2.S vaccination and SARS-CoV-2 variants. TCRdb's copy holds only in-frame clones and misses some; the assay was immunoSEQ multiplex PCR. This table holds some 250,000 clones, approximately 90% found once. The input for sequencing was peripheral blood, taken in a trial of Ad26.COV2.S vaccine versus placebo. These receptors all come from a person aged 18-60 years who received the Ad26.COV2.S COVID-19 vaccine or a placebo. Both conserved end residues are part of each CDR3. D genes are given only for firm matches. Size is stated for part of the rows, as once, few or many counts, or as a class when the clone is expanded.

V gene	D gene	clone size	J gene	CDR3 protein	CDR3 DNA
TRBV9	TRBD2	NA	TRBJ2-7	CASSAPGLADEQYF	TGTGCCAGCAGCGCCCCGGGACTAGCAGACGAGCAGTACTTC
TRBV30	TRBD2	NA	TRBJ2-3	CAWSSSSGGAGPIADTQYF	TGTGCCTGGAGTTCATCTAGCGGGGGGGCCGGTCCTATCGCAGATACGCAGTATTTT
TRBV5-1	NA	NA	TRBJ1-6	CASSLEQIVSNSPLHF	TGCGCCAGCAGCTTGGAACAGATCGTGAGTAATTCACCCCTCCACTTT
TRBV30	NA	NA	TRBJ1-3	CAGDGPPGNTIYF	TGTGCCGGCGACGGGCCCCCTGGAAACACCATATATTTT
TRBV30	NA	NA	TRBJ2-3	CAWNVHGGSGTDTQYF	TGTGCCTGGAACGTACATGGGGGCTCCGGCACAGATACGCAGTATTTT
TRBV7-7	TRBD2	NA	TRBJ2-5	CASSLTSGGAAVETQYF	TGTGCTAGCAGTCTGACTAGCGGGGGGGCAGCGGTAGAGACCCAGTACTTC
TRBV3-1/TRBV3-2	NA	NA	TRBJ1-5	CASSQGSQPQHF	TGTGCCAGCAGCCAGGGGAGTCAGCCCCAGCATTTT
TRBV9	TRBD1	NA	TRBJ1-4	CASSPSAGTGVTNEKLFF	TGTGCCAGCAGCCCATCCGCCGGGACAGGGGTGACTAATGAAAAACTGTTTTTT
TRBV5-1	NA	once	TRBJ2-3	CASTQTMRGAADTQYF	TGCGCCAGCACCCAAACAATGCGGGGAGCTGCAGATACGCAGTATTTT
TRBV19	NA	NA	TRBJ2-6	CASSHPGSGANVLTF	TGTGCCAGTAGTCATCCCGGGAGTGGGGCCAACGTCCTGACTTTC
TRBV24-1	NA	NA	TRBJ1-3	CATSPGGGEGNTIYF	TGTGCCACCAGCCCGGGCGGGGGCGAGGGAAACACCATATATTTT
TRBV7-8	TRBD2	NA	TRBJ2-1	CASSLRLAGGRSGEQFF	TGTGCCAGCAGCCTTAGACTAGCGGGGGGGCGCTCTGGTGAGCAGTTCTTC
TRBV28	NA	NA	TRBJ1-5	CASSPGASTGQPQHF	TGTGCCAGCAGCCCCGGGGCGTCCACGGGGCAGCCCCAGCATTTT
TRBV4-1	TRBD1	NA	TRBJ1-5	CASSPVWDRDNQPQHF	TGCGCCAGCAGCCCAGTTTGGGACAGGGACAATCAGCCCCAGCATTTT
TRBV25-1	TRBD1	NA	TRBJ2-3	CASSATPGQGSDTQYF	TGTGCCAGCAGTGCTACTCCGGGACAGGGGTCAGATACGCAGTATTTT
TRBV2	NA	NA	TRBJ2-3	CASVGPPTDTQYF	TGTGCCAGCGTAGGGCCGCCGACAGATACGCAGTATTTT
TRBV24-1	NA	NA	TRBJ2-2	CAAGAAGELFF	TGTGCCGCCGGGGCAGCGGGGGAGCTGTTTTTT
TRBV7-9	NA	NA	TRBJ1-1	CASSSTGTSSATEAFF	TGTGCCAGCAGCTCGACCGGGACCTCGAGCGCCACTGAAGCTTTCTTT
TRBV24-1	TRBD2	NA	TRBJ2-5	CATSDLAGAGETQYF	TGTGCCACCAGTGATCTAGCGGGGGCGGGAGAGACCCAGTACTTC
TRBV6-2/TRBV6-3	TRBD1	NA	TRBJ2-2	CASSRTGPGELFF	TGTGCCAGCAGCAGGACAGGGCCCGGGGAGCTGTTTTTT
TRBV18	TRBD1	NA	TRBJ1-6	CASSPSGQGTGSPLHF	TGTGCCAGCTCACCCTCGGGACAGGGTACGGGATCACCCCTCCACTTT
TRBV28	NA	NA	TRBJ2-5	CASSLFGVGKTQYF	TGTGCCAGCAGTTTATTCGGCGTTGGGAAGACCCAGTACTTC
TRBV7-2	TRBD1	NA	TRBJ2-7	CASRDRDRGVAVGEQYF	TGTGCCAGCCGCGACCGGGACAGGGGGGTAGCGGTGGGGGAGCAGTACTTC
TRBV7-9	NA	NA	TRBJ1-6	CASSLLEGNSPLHF	TGTGCCAGCAGCTTATTGGAGGGCAATTCACCCCTCCACTTT
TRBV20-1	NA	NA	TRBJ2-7	CSAGVRYEQYF	TGCAGTGCTGGGGTGCGATACGAGCAGTACTTC
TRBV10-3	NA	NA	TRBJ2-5	CAISDKTAGTPQETQYF	TGTGCCATCAGTGACAAGACAGCCGGGACACCACAAGAGACCCAGTACTTC
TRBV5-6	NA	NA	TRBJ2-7	CASSLGRYEQYF	TGTGCCAGCAGCTTGGGTCGATACGAGCAGTACTTC
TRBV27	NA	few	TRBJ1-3	CASSLRGRGNTIYF	TGTGCCAGCAGTTTACGGGGGAGGGGAAACACCATATATTTT
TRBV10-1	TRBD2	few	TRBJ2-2	CASNAGLAGGNTGELFF	TGCGCCAGCAATGCGGGACTAGCGGGAGGGAACACCGGGGAGCTGTTTTTT
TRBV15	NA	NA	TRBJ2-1	CAFQGQSKNEQFF	TGTGCCTTCCAGGGGCAATCAAAGAATGAGCAGTTCTTC
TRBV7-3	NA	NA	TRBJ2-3	CASSATGGRTDTQYF	TGTGCCAGCAGCGCGACAGGAGGACGGACAGATACGCAGTATTTT
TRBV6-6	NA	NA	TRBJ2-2	CASTPWEGGDTGELFF	TGTGCCAGCACCCCATGGGAGGGGGGGGACACCGGGGAGCTGTTTTTT
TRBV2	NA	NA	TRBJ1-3	CASSRREGSGNTIYF	TGTGCCAGCAGCAGGCGGGAGGGCTCTGGAAACACCATATATTTT
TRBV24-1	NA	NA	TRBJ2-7	CATSGLGQWGYEQYF	TGTGCCACCAGTGGCTTAGGTCAGTGGGGCTACGAGCAGTACTTC
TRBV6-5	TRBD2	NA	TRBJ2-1	CASTLRGVSYNEQFF	TGTGCCAGCACTCTACGGGGGGTGTCCTACAATGAGCAGTTCTTC
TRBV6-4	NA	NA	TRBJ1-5	CASSVHSNQPQHF	TGTGCCAGCTCAGTCCATAGCAATCAGCCCCAGCATTTT
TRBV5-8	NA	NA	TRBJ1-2	CASSLVTGLNYGYTF	TGTGCCAGCAGCTTGGTGACGGGTTTGAACTATGGCTACACCTTC
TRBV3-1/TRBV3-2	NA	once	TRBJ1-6	CASSQRGGDSPLHF	TGTGCCAGCAGCCAACGGGGGGGTGATTCACCCCTCCACTTT
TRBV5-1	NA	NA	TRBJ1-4	CASSPGQNEKLFF	TGCGCCAGCAGCCCTGGACAGAATGAAAAACTGTTTTTT
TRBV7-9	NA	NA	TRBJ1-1	CASSLGQLNTEAFF	TGTGCCAGCAGCTTAGGACAGTTGAACACTGAAGCTTTCTTT
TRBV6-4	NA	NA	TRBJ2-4	CASSSEGVLKNIQYF	TGTGCCAGCAGTTCTGAGGGAGTACTCAAAAACATTCAGTACTTC
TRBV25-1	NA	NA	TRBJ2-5	CASSGTAGTQYF	TGTGCCAGCAGCGGGACCGCCGGGACCCAGTACTTC
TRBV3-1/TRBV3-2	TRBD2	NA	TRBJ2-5	CASSQVVSGAAKTQYF	TGTGCCAGCAGCCAAGTGGTCAGCGGGGCGGCGAAGACCCAGTACTTC
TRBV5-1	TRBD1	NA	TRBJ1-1	CASSLGGQGATEAFF	TGCGCCAGCAGCTTGGGTGGACAGGGGGCAACTGAAGCTTTCTTT
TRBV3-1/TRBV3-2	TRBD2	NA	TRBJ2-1	CASSGTRYEQFF	TGTGCCAGCAGCGGGACTAGGTATGAGCAGTTCTTC
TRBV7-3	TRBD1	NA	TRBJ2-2	CASSVRQGDTGELFF	TGTGCCAGCAGTGTGCGACAGGGCGACACCGGGGAGCTGTTTTTT
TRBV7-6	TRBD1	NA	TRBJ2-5	CASSYTGTEGETQYF	TGTGCCAGCAGCTATACCGGGACAGAAGGAGAGACCCAGTACTTC
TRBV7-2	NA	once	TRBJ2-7	CASSPSRWSPYEQYF	TGTGCCAGCAGCCCTTCTCGGTGGAGTCCCTACGAGCAGTACTTC
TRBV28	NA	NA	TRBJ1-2	CASSSTRGGIGGYTF	TGTGCCAGCAGTTCTACCCGGGGGGGGATCGGTGGCTACACCTTC
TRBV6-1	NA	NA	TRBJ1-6	CASSEGRGSPLHF	TGTGCCAGCAGTGAGGGGCGGGGTTCACCCCTCCACTTT
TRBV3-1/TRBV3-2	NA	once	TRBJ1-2	CASSQFWSGEGRSYGYTF	TGTGCCAGCAGCCAATTCTGGTCGGGGGAGGGCCGGAGCTATGGCTACACCTTC
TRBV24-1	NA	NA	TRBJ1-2	CATSDLTSSAGYTF	TGTGCCACCAGTGATTTAACCTCATCGGCGGGCTACACCTTC
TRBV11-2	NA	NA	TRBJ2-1	CASSLETRYGNEQFF	TGTGCCAGCAGCTTAGAAACCCGCTACGGCAATGAGCAGTTCTTC
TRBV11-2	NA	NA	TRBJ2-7	CASSLSPRRGRGLSYEQYF	TGTGCCAGCAGCTTAAGCCCTAGGCGGGGTAGGGGCCTCTCCTACGAGCAGTACTTC
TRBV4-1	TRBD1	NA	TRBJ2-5	CASSQGQGVGQETQYF	TGCGCCAGCAGCCAGGGACAGGGGGTCGGCCAAGAGACCCAGTACTTC
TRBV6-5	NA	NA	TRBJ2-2	CASSFEGSGELFF	TGTGCCAGCAGTTTTGAGGGGTCCGGGGAGCTGTTTTTT
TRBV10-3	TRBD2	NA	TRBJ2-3	CAISKLAEEDTQYF	TGTGCCATCAGTAAACTAGCGGAGGAAGATACGCAGTATTTT